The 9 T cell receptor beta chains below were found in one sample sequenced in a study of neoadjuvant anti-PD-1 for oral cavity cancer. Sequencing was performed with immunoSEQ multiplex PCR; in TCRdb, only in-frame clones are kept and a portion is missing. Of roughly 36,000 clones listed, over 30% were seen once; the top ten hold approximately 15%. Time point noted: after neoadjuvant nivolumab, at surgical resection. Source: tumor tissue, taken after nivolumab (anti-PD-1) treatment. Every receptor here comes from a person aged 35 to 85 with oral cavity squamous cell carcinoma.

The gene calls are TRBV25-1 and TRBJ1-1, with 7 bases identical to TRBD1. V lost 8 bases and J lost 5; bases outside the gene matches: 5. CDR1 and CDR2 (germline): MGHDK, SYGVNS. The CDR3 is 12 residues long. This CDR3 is CASQGQLTEAFF. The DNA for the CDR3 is TGTGCCAGCCAGGGACAGTTAACTGAAGCTTTCTTT.

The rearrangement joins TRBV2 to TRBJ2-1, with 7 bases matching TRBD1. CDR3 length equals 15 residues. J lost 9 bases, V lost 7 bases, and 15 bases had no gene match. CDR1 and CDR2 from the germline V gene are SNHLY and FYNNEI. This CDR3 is CASTPGQHFFGEQFF. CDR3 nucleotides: TGTGCCAGCACTCCGGGACAGCATTTTTTCGGTGAGCAGTTCTTC. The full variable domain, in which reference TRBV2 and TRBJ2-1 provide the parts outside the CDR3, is EPEVTQTPSHQVTQMGQEVILRCVPISNHLYFYWYRQILGQKVEFLVSFYNNEISEKSEIFDDQFSVERPDGSNFTLKIRSTKLEDSAMYFCASTPGQHFFGEQFFGPGTRLTVL.

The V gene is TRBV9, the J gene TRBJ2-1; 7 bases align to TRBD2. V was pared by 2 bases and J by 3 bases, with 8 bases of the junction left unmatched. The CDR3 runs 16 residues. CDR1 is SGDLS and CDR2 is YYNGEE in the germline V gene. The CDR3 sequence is CASSVLGGGVYNEQFF. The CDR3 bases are TGTGCCAGCAGCGTCCTTGGGGGAGGGGTCTACAATGAGCAGTTCTTC.

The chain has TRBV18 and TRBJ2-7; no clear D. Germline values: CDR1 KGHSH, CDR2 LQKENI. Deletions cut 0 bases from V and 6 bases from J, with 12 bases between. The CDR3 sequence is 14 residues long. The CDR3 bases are TGTGCCAGCTCACCACCGGCAGGTAATAGCGAGCAGTACTTC. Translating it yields CASSPPAGNSEQYF.

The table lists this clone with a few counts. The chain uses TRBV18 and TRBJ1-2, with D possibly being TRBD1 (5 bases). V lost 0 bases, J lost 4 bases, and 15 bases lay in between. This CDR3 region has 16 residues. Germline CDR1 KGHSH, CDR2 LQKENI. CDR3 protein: CASSPPDWGTTYGYTF. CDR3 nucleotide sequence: TGTGCCAGCTCACCACCGGATTGGGGGACCACCTATGGCTACACCTTC.

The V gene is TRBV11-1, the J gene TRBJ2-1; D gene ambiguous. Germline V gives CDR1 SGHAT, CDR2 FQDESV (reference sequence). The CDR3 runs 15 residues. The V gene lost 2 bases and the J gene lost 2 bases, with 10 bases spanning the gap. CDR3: CASSLLTTAYNEQFF. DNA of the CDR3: TGTGCCAGCAGCTTACTTACGACGGCCTACAATGAGCAGTTCTTC.

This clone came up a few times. CDR3: CASSEAQGAIPYEQYF. The CDR3 DNA follows: TGTGCCAGCAGTGAAGCGCAGGGGGCGATCCCCTACGAGCAGTACTTC. The chain combines TRBV2 with TRBJ2-7; 8 bases map to TRBD1. The CDR3 loop spans 16 amino acids. Unmatched junction bases numbered 6, after V lost 0 bases and J lost 2 bases. CDR1 is SNHLY and CDR2 is FYNNEI in the germline V gene.

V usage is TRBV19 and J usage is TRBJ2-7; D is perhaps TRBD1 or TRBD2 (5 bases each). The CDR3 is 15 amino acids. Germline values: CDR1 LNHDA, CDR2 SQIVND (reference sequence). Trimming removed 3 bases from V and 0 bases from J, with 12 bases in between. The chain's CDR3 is CASSIGTGFSYEQYF. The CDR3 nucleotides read TGTGCCAGTAGTATTGGGACGGGATTCTCCTACGAGCAGTACTTC.

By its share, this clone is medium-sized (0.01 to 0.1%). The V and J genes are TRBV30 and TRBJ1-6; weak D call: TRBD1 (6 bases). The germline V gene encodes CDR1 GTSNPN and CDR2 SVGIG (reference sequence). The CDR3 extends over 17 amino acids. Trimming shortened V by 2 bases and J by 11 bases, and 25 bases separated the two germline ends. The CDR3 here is CAWSTTLDPRGSAPLHF. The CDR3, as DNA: TGTGCCTGGAGTACAACGCTTGACCCCAGGGGTAGCGCACCCCTCCACTTT.